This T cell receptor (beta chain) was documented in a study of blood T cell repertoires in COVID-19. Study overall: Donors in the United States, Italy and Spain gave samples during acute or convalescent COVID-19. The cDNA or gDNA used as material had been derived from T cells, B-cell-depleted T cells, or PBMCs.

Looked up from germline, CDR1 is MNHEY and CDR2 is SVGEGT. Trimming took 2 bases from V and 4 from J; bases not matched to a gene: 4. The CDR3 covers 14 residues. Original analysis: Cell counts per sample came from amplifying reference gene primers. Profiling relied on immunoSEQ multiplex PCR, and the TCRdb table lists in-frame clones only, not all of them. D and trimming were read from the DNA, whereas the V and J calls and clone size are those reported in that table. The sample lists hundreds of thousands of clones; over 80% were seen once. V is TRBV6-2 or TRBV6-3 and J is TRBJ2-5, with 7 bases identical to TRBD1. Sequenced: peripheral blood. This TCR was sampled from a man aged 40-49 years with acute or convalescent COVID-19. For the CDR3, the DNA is TGTGCCAGCAGTTACGGCGACAGGGTAGAGACCCAGTACTTC. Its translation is CASSYGDRVETQYF.